A selection of T cell receptor beta chains follows, all from one sample in a study of cytomegalovirus exposure and HLA in healthy donors. Clones were read by immunoSEQ multiplex PCR, and TCRdb kept only the in-frame ones, dropping some. The profile shows 150,000 to 200,000 clones, around 86% of them singletons. Sequenced sample: PBMCs. Receptors were obtained from a woman younger than 30 in good health and CMV-seronegative. The CDR3 runs from the conserved cysteine through the conserved F or W. The D gene is left open where the match is weak. Rows may omit the clone size; those that give it use once, few, many or a size class.

CDR3nt: TGCGCCAGCAGCTTGTATAGCAGAATGGACACCGGGGAGCTGTTTTTT
CDR3aa: CASSLYSRMDTGELFF
v_gene: TRBV5-1
abundance: .
d_gene: .
j_gene: TRBJ2-2

CDR3nt: TGCGCCAGCAGCTCGACAGGGGGAAGTGAAGCTTTCTTT
CDR3aa: CASSSTGGSEAFF
v_gene: TRBV5-1
abundance: .
d_gene: TRBD1
j_gene: TRBJ1-1

CDR3nt: TGTGCCAGTAGTATATTTGTGGGACAGGAGCACTCCTACGAGCAGTACTTC
CDR3aa: CASSIFVGQEHSYEQYF
v_gene: TRBV19
abundance: .
d_gene: TRBD1
j_gene: TRBJ2-7

CDR3nt: TGTGCCAGCAGCTTCGACAGGGGCCTATCCTACGAGCAGTACTTC
CDR3aa: CASSFDRGLSYEQYF
v_gene: TRBV7-9
abundance: .
d_gene: TRBD1
j_gene: TRBJ2-7

CDR3nt: TGTGCCACGGGGTCCGGCAATCAGCCCCAGCATTTT
CDR3aa: CATGSGNQPQHF
v_gene: TRBV19
abundance: .
d_gene: .
j_gene: TRBJ1-5

CDR3nt: TGTGCCAGCACCATTCACCCCCAGACTAGCGGGTTGAACAATGAGCAGTTCTTC
CDR3aa: CASTIHPQTSGLNNEQFF
v_gene: TRBV9
abundance: .
d_gene: TRBD2
j_gene: TRBJ2-1

CDR3nt: TGTGCCAGCAGTGAAACCGGAGGCGATCAGCCCCAGCATTTT
CDR3aa: CASSETGGDQPQHF
v_gene: TRBV25-1
abundance: .
d_gene: .
j_gene: TRBJ1-5

CDR3nt: TGTGCCAGCAGCAAGGGACAGGGGATCGTGGGGATCACTGAAGCTTTCTTT
CDR3aa: CASSKGQGIVGITEAFF
v_gene: TRBV9
abundance: .
d_gene: TRBD1
j_gene: TRBJ1-1

CDR3nt: TGTGCCAGCGGTACAGGGTTCTACGAGCAGTACTTC
CDR3aa: CASGTGFYEQYF
v_gene: TRBV2
abundance: few
d_gene: .
j_gene: TRBJ2-7

CDR3nt: TGTGCCTGGAGTGTACAAGTTCCTGGGGCCAACGTCCTGACTTTC
CDR3aa: CAWSVQVPGANVLTF
v_gene: TRBV30
abundance: .
d_gene: .
j_gene: TRBJ2-6

CDR3nt: TGTGCCAGCAGCCCCGACAGGCGGGCCTACGAGCAGTACTTC
CDR3aa: CASSPDRRAYEQYF
v_gene: TRBV6-5
abundance: .
d_gene: .
j_gene: TRBJ2-7

CDR3nt: TGTGCCAGCAGTGAAGATAAGGAACTAGCTCTCTACGAGCAGTACTTC
CDR3aa: CASSEDKELALYEQYF
v_gene: TRBV25-1
abundance: .
d_gene: .
j_gene: TRBJ2-7

CDR3nt: TGTGCCAGCAGCTTTGCCGGCAGGGCCGATTACACCGGGGAGCTGTTTTTT
CDR3aa: CASSFAGRADYTGELFF
v_gene: TRBV5-4
abundance: .
d_gene: .
j_gene: TRBJ2-2

CDR3nt: TGTGCCTGGAGTGATAGAGAGACCCAGTACTTC
CDR3aa: CAWSDRETQYF
v_gene: TRBV30
abundance: .
d_gene: .
j_gene: TRBJ2-5

CDR3nt: TGCGCCAGCAGCCAATACGGGACACGGGGAGAGCCGCCCCAGCATTTT
CDR3aa: CASSQYGTRGEPPQHF
v_gene: TRBV4-1
abundance: .
d_gene: .
j_gene: TRBJ1-5

CDR3nt: TGTGCCAGCACCTATGTCGACTGGTCGAACACCGGGGAGCTGTTTTTT
CDR3aa: CASTYVDWSNTGELFF
v_gene: TRBV21-1
abundance: .
d_gene: .
j_gene: TRBJ2-2

CDR3nt: TGTGCCAGCAGCCGGACAGGCACCAACTACGAGCAGTACTTC
CDR3aa: CASSRTGTNYEQYF
v_gene: TRBV6-5
abundance: .
d_gene: TRBD1
j_gene: TRBJ2-7

CDR3nt: TGCGCCAGCAGCTTGGCCCCGGGGAAGGATACGCAGTATTTT
CDR3aa: CASSLAPGKDTQYF
v_gene: TRBV5-1
abundance: .
d_gene: .
j_gene: TRBJ2-3

CDR3nt: TGTGCCAGCAGCGGGGGACTTTACTACGAGCAGTACTTC
CDR3aa: CASSGGLYYEQYF
v_gene: TRBV9
abundance: .
d_gene: .
j_gene: TRBJ2-7

CDR3nt: TGTGCCAGCTCGGCGGCTGCTCCGAGCACAGATACGCAGTATTTT
CDR3aa: CASSAAAPSTDTQYF
v_gene: TRBV18
abundance: .
d_gene: .
j_gene: TRBJ2-3

CDR3nt: TGCAGCGTTGCTAACACTGAAGCTTTCTTT
CDR3aa: CSVANTEAFF
v_gene: TRBV29-1
abundance: .
d_gene: .
j_gene: TRBJ1-1

CDR3nt: TGTGCCAGCAGCCAAGGGGACTACTACGAGCAGTACTTC
CDR3aa: CASSQGDYYEQYF
v_gene: TRBV4-2
abundance: .
d_gene: TRBD2
j_gene: TRBJ2-7

CDR3nt: TGTGCCAGTAGTCGCGCGGGGAGGGTAGATACGCAGTATTTT
CDR3aa: CASSRAGRVDTQYF
v_gene: TRBV19
abundance: .
d_gene: TRBD2
j_gene: TRBJ2-3

CDR3nt: TGTGCCAGTACTTGGCACACTGAAGCTTTCTTT
CDR3aa: CASTWHTEAFF
v_gene: TRBV19
abundance: .
d_gene: .
j_gene: TRBJ1-1

CDR3nt: TGTGCTAGTGGCACTGACAGGGACGAGCAGTACTTC
CDR3aa: CASGTDRDEQYF
v_gene: TRBV12-5
abundance: .
d_gene: TRBD1
j_gene: TRBJ2-7

CDR3nt: TGTGCCAGTAGTATAAGGGGGTACGGGAACACTGAAGCTTTCTTT
CDR3aa: CASSIRGYGNTEAFF
v_gene: TRBV19
abundance: .
d_gene: .
j_gene: TRBJ1-1

CDR3nt: TGTGCCAGCAGCCGAGACGGGACTAGCGGATACTACGAGCAGTACTTC
CDR3aa: CASSRDGTSGYYEQYF
v_gene: TRBV7-2
abundance: once
d_gene: TRBD2
j_gene: TRBJ2-7

CDR3nt: TGCGCCAGCAGCCACCAACTAGCGGGAGGGGCCTACAATGAGCAGTTCTTC
CDR3aa: CASSHQLAGGAYNEQFF
v_gene: TRBV4-1
abundance: .
d_gene: TRBD2
j_gene: TRBJ2-1

CDR3nt: TGTGCCAGCAGCTTGTTCGGTGAGCAGTTCTTC
CDR3aa: CASSLFGEQFF
v_gene: TRBV5-6
abundance: .
d_gene: .
j_gene: TRBJ2-1

CDR3nt: TGTGCCAGCAGCCCCCGCCGGGGGGACCTCGGCGAGACCCAGTACTTC
CDR3aa: CASSPRRGDLGETQYF
v_gene: TRBV5-4
abundance: .
d_gene: TRBD2
j_gene: TRBJ2-5

CDR3nt: TGCAGTGCTCTAGGGGGTAACGAGCAGTACTTC
CDR3aa: CSALGGNEQYF
v_gene: TRBV20-1
abundance: .
d_gene: .
j_gene: TRBJ2-7

CDR3nt: TGTGCCAGCAGCCTCCCCCCGAGGTCCTACGAGCAGTACTTC
CDR3aa: CASSLPPRSYEQYF
v_gene: TRBV7-8
abundance: .
d_gene: .
j_gene: TRBJ2-7